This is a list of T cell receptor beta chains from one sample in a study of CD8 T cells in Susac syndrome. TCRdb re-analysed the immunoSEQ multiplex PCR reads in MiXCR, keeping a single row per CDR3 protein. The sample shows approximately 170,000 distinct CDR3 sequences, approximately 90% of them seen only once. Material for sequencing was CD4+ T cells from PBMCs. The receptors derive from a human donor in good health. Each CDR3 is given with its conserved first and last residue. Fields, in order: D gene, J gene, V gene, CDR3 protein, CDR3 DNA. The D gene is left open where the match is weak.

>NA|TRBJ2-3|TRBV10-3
CAISEGSDTQYF
TGTGCCATCAGTGAGGGCAGTGATACGCAGTATTTT
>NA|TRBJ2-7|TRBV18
CASSAERSEQYF
TGTGCCAGCTCAGCAGAGCGGAGCGAGCAGTACTTC
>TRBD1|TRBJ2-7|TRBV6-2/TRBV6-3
CASTYRGQGAFEQYF
TGTGCCAGCACCTACAGGGGACAGGGGGCATTTGAGCAGTACTTC
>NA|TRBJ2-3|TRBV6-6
CASSLTGRTDTQYF
TGTGCCAGCAGTTTAACAGGGCGCACAGATACGCAGTATTTT
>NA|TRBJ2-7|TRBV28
CASSLVPLYEQYF
TGTGCCAGCAGTTTAGTACCGCTCTACGAGCAGTACTTC
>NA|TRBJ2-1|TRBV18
CASSPRSRPQGLYNEQFF
TGTGCCAGCTCACCGCGATCGAGGCCCCAAGGGCTATACAATGAGCAGTTCTTC
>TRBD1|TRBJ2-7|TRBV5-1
CASSPAGTGGREQYF
TGCGCCAGCAGCCCGGCCGGGACAGGGGGACGGGAGCAGTACTTC
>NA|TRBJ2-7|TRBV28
CASKGGVGEQYF
TGTGCCAGCAAAGGAGGGGTCGGGGAGCAGTACTTC
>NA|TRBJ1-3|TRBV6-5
CASSSPSGISGNTIYF
TGTGCCAGCAGTTCGCCCTCGGGGATCTCTGGAAACACCATATATTTT
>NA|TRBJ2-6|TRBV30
CAWRISGANVLTF
TGTGCCTGGAGGATCTCTGGGGCCAACGTCCTGACTTTC